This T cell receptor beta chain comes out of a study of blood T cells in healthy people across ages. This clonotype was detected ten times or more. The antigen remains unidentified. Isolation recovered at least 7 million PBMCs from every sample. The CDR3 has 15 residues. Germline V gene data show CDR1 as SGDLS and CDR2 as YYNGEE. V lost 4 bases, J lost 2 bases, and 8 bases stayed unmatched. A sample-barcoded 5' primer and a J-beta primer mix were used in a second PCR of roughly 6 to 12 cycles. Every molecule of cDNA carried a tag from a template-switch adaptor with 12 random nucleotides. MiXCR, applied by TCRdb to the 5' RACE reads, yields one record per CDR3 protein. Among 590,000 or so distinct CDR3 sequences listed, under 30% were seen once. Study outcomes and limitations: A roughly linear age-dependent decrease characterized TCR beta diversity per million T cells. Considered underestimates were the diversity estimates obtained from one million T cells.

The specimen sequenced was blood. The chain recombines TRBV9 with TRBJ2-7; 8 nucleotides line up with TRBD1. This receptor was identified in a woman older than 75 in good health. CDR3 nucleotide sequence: TGTGCCAGCAGCCCTACGGGACAGGCAACCTACGAGCAGTACTTC. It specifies CASSPTGQATYEQYF.